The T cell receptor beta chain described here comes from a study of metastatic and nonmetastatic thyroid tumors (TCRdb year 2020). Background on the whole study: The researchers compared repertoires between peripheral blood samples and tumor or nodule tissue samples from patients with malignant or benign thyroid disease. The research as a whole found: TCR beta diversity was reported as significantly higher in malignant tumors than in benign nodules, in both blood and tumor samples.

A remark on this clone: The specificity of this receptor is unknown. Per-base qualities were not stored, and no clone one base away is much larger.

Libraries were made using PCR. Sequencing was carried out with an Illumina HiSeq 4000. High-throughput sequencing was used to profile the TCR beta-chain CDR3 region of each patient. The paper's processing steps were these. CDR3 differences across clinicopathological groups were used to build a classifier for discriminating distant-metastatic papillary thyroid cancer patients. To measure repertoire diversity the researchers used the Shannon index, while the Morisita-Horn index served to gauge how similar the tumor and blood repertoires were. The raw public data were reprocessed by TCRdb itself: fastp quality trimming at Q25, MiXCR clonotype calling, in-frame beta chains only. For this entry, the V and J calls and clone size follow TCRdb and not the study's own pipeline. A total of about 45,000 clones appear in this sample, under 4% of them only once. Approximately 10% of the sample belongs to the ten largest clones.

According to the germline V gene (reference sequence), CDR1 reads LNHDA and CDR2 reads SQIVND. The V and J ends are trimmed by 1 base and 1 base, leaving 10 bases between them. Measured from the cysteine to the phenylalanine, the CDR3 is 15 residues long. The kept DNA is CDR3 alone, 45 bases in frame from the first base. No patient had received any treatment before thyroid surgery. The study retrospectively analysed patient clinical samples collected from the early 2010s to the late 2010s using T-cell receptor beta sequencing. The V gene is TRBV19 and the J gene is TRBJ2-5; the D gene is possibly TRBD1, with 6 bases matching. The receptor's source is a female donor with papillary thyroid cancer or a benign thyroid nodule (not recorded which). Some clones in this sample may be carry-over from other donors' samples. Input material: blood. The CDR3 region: CASSIAGTLQETQYF. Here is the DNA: TGTGCCAGTAGTATAGCCGGGACACTCCAAGAGACCCAGTACTTC.